This T cell receptor beta chain was captured in a study of shared clonotypes between healthy human individuals. Broader study findings: Only blood samples were collected, and tissue repertoires likely differ. Clonotype sharing among the donors was expected to vary with sequencing depth.

Ten immunoSEQ deep assay plates were used to sequence unsorted PBMC DNA. Authors' analysis steps: With immunoSEQ giving junction-only sequences and no quality scores, filtering differed. The protocol was immunoSEQ multiplex PCR, while the TCRdb copy is restricted to in-frame clones and leaves out a portion. D and trimming were read from the DNA, whereas the V and J calls and clone size are those reported in that table. This table has more than 400,000 clones, around four fifths appearing once. In regard to this clone: Its antigen is unidentified.

Trimming pared 0 bases from V and 8 bases from J, leaving 24 bases between. The CDR3 length is 17 residues. The germline gives CDR1 SGHRS, CDR2 YFSETQ. This clonotype originated in a woman aged 35 to 49 in good health. Some clones in this sample may be carry-over from other donors' samples. V is TRBV5-1 and J is TRBJ2-7; the D gene is possibly TRBD1 (6 bases). Sequencing was done on a sample of PBMCs. Written as DNA, the CDR3 is TGCGCCAGCAGCTTGGAGCCTCCAGACAGGCCCCCTATCAAGCAGTACTTC. Protein: CASSLEPPDRPPIKQYF.